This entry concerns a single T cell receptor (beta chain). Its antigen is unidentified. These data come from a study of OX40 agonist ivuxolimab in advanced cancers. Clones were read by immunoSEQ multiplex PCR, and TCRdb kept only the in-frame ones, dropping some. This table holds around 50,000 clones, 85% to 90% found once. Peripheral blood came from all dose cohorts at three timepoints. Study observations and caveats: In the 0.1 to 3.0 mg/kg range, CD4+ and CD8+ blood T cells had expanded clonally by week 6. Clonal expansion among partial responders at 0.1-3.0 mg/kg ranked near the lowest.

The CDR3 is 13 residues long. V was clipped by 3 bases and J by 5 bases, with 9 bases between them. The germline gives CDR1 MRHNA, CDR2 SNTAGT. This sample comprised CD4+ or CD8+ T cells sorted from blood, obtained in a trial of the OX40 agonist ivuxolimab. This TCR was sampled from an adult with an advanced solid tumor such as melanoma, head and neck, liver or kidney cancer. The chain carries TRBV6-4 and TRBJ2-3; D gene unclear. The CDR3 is CASSEVIIDTQYF. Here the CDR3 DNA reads TGTGCCAGCAGTGAGGTGATAATAGATACGCAGTATTTT.